This T cell receptor beta chain was sequenced during a study of beta chain features in type 1 diabetes. Study findings and constraints: In all four CD4+ subsets, TCRB CDR3 length was significantly, moderately reduced in type 1 diabetes.

The V end lost 1 base, the J end lost 6 bases, and 10 bases lay between the germline ends. The CDR3 consists of 14 residues. Germline V CDR1 and CDR2: SGHVS, FQNEAQ. The authors reverse transcribed all of the isolated RNA, so sequencing captured expressed TCRB transcripts. Produced via immunoSEQ multiplex PCR; TCRdb's table is partial and in-frame only. The sample records about 270,000 clones, approximately 15% being singletons. In the case of this clone: As yet, its antigen is unknown.

The V call is TRBV7-8, the J call TRBJ2-1; D is ambiguous. The source material was naive CD4+ T cells from blood. The sequence came from a man aged 30 to 39 with type 1 diabetes. This CDR3 is CASSLVGDSNEQFF. CDR3 nucleotides: TGTGCCAGCAGCTTAGTAGGAGATTCCAATGAGCAGTTCTTC.